Listed below are T cell receptor beta chains from one sample, sequenced in a study of CD8+ T cells in alopecia areata. This table comes from immunoSEQ multiplex PCR, and its TCRdb copy is limited to in-frame clones, with some not included. This sample carries 150,000 to 200,000 clones, about 54% of them seen once, and the ten largest clones take more than 4.5%. The sample taken for sequencing was CD4+ T cells sorted from blood. The receptors come from a human donor in good health. The CDR3 runs from the conserved cysteine through the conserved F or W. The D gene is left open where the match is weak. Clone size is shown for a subset of rows, as once, few, many or a class of expanded clone.

CDR3,DNA,V,D,size,J
CASRLLASGRSDEQFF,TGCGCCAGCCGCCTTCTCGCTAGCGGGAGATCAGATGAGCAGTTCTTC,TRBV5-1,TRBD2,-,TRBJ2-1
CASTAPGGGTEAFF,TGTGCCAGTACGGCCCCGGGGGGCGGCACTGAAGCTTTCTTT,TRBV19,-,few,TRBJ1-1
CASSYSADFTIQYF,TGTGCCAGCAGTTACTCGGCAGACTTCACAATACAGTACTTC,TRBV6-5,-,once,TRBJ2-7
CASSTHGGELFF,TGTGCCAGCAGCACCCACGGCGGGGAGCTGTTTTTT,TRBV9,-,few,TRBJ2-2
CASSHPGVVHEQYF,TGCGCCAGCAGCCACCCTGGGGTGGTCCACGAGCAGTACTTC,TRBV5-1,-,few,TRBJ2-7
CATTNQWGAKNIQYF,TGTGCCACGACCAATCAATGGGGAGCCAAAAACATTCAGTACTTC,TRBV19,-,few,TRBJ2-4
CSVEPGQGPNGAFF,TGCAGCGTTGAGCCGGGACAGGGACCTAACGGAGCTTTCTTT,TRBV29-1,TRBD1,-,TRBJ1-1
CASSPRLSSYNEQFF,TGTGCCAGCAGCCCTAGGCTTAGCTCCTACAATGAGCAGTTCTTC,TRBV11-2,-,-,TRBJ2-1
CASSLNEKLFF,TGTGCCAGCAGCTTAAATGAAAAACTGTTTTTT,TRBV6-1,-,-,TRBJ1-4
CASSLEGYEQYF,TGCGCCAGCAGCTTGGAAGGGTACGAGCAGTACTTC,TRBV5-1,-,few,TRBJ2-7